What follows are 10 T cell receptor beta chains derived from one specimen sequenced in a study of T cell repertoires in cytomegalovirus infection. Which antigens these TCRs recognize remains unknown. TCRdb processed the reads anew with MiXCR; each CDR3 protein has one entry. This sample has hundreds of thousands of distinct CDR3 sequences, with roughly 33% found just once. The material sequenced was cultured PBMCs, taken from culture after CMV antigen stimulation. The receptor set was obtained from a human donor in good health (CMV status not recorded). Some clones in this sample may be carry-over from other donors' samples.

V is TRBV7-6 and J is TRBJ2-1; 9 bases are shared with TRBD1. Looked up from germline, CDR1 is SGHVS and CDR2 is FNYEAQ. The CDR3 length is 21 residues. J lost 8 bases, V lost 1 base, and 24 bases had no gene match. The DNA of the CDR3 is TGTGCCAGCAGCTTAGGCAACCCTTGGGGTCTAGTAGGGGACAGGGAGGATGAGCAGTTCTTC. Its translation: CASSLGNPWGLVGDREDEQFF.

This clonotype appeared a few times. The chain uses TRBV19 and TRBJ2-3, with 8 bases fitting TRBD2. J lost 0 bases, V lost 0 bases, and 2 bases had no gene match. Germline lookup yields CDR1 LNHDA and CDR2 SQIVND (reference sequence). There are 16 residues in the CDR3. The CDR3 reads CASSIDLAGSTDTQYF. The CDR3 region has the DNA TGTGCCAGTAGTATAGACCTAGCGGGTAGCACAGATACGCAGTATTTT.

The chain joins TRBV6-5 to TRBJ1-1; perhaps TRBD1 as D (5 bases). V was shortened by 2 bases and J by 5 bases, with 12 bases between the two germline ends. CDR3 length: 14 amino acids. Germline-derived CDR1 and CDR2 are MNHEY and SVGAGI. The CDR3 DNA reads as TGTGCCAGCAGTTACGATCGGGACGGGACTGAAGCTTTCTTT. Translating it yields CASSYDRDGTEAFF.

The gene calls are TRBV11-1 and TRBJ2-3; perhaps TRBD2 as D (5 bases). V was trimmed by 4 bases and J by 5 bases, leaving 10 bases between them. Germline CDR1 reads SGHAT; CDR2 reads FQDESV (reference sequence). This CDR3 has 13 residues. CDR3 DNA sequence: TGTGCCAGCAGCTCACACGCGGGAGATACGCAGTATTTT. This translates into CASSSHAGDTQYF.

The chain is built from TRBV7-2 and TRBJ2-5, with D perhaps TRBD1 (6 bases). V shed 1 base and J shed 2 bases, with 11 bases lying between them. Per germline, CDR1 SGHTA and CDR2 FQGNSA. This CDR3 has 15 amino acids. CDR3 coding DNA: TGTGCCAGCAGCTTAGATTTTCAGGGGCAAGAGACCCAGTACTTC. It specifies CASSLDFQGQETQYF.

The chain carries TRBV2 and TRBJ1-1; D perhaps matches TRBD1 (5 bases). V shed 7 bases and J shed 4 bases, with 19 bases lying between them. Per germline, CDR1 SNHLY and CDR2 FYNNEI. The CDR3 consists of 15 residues. DNA of the CDR3: TGTGCCAGCAAGAAAACGACAGATCTTAGCACTGAAGCTTTCTTT. It specifies CASKKTTDLSTEAFF.

The CDR3 region is CARETGGRRETQYF. The CDR3 coding sequence is TGTGCCAGGGAGACAGGCGGTAGGCGGGAGACCCAGTACTTC. This rearrangement joins TRBV2 to TRBJ2-5; tentatively, D is TRBD1 (6 bases). CDR3 size: 14 residues. V lost 9 bases and J 5 bases, leaving 19 bases between the germline ends. Germline values: CDR1 SNHLY, CDR2 FYNNEI.

The chain carries TRBV27 and TRBJ2-7, with 12 bases identical to TRBD2. The J segment lost 4 bases and the V segment lost 11 bases, leaving 6 bases of the junction unmatched. The CDR3 is 13 residues long. CDR1 and CDR2 from the germline V gene are MNHEY and SMNVEV (reference sequence). The CDR3 reads CAAGTSGSYEQYF. DNA of the CDR3: TGTGCCGCCGGGACTAGCGGGTCGTACGAGCAGTACTTC.

This clonotype was found a few times. The V call is TRBV28, the J call TRBJ2-7; D remains unclear. Germline loops: CDR1 MDHEN, CDR2 SYDVKM. Trimming shortened V by 2 bases and J by 0 bases, and 14 bases separated the two germline ends. CDR3 length: 16 amino acids. This CDR3 is CASSLGIGGSSYEQYF. CDR3 nucleotide sequence: TGTGCCAGCAGTTTAGGTATCGGCGGAAGCTCCTACGAGCAGTACTTC.

The genes are TRBV2 and TRBJ1-2, with TRBD1 identical over 9 bases. The CDR3 consists of 13 residues. J was trimmed by 3 bases and V by 8 bases; bases with no gene match: 4. Germline CDR1 SNHLY, CDR2 FYNNEI. The CDR3 bases are TGTGCCAGCCGCACAGGGGGCGACTATGGCTACACCTTC. Translation: CASRTGGDYGYTF.